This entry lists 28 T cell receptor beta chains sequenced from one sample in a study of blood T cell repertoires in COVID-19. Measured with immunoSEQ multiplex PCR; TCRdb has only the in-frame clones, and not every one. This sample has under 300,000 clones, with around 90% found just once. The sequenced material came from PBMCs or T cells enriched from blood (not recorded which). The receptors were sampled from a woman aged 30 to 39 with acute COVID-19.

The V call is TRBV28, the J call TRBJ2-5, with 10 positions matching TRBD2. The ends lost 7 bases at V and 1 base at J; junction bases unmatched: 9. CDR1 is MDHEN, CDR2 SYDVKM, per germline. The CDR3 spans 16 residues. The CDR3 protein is CASTPGLADLQETQYF. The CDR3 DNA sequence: TGTGCCAGCACTCCAGGACTAGCGGACCTCCAAGAGACCCAGTACTTC.

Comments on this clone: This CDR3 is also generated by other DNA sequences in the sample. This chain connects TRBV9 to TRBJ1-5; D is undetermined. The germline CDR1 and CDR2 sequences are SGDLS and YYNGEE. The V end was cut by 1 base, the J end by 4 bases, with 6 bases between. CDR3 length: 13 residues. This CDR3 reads CASSVRGNQPQHF. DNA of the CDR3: TGTGCCAGCAGCGTACGGGGTAATCAGCCCCAGCATTTT.

CDR3 bases: TGTGCCAGCAGTCCCTCGCTAGCGAACCACGAGCAGTACTTC. It is translated as CASSPSLANHEQYF. The rearrangement uses TRBV28 and TRBJ2-7; D might be TRBD2 (6 bases). This CDR3 has 14 amino acids. Germline V gene data show CDR1 as MDHEN and CDR2 as SYDVKM. V gave up 5 bases and J gave up 5 bases, with 16 bases separating them.

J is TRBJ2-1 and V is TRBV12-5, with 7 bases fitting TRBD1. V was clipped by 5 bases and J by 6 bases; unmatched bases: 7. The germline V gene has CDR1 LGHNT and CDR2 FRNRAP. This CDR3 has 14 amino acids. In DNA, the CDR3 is TGTGCTAGTGGTGACACAGGGGTCGGCAATGAGCAGTTCTTC. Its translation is CASGDTGVGNEQFF.

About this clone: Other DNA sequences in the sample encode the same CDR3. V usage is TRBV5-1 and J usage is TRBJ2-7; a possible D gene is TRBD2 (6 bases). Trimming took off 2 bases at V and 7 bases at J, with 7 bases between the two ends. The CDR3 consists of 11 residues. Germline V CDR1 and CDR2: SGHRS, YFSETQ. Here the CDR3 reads CASSFSGEQYF. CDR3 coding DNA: TGCGCCAGCAGCTTTAGCGGAGAGCAGTACTTC.

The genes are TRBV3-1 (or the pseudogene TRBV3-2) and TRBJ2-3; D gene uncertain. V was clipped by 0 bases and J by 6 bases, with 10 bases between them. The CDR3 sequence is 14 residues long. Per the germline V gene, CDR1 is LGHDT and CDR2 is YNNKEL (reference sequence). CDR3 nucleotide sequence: TGTGCCAGCAGCCAAGATTGGGCGAAGGATACGCAGTATTTT. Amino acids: CASSQDWAKDTQYF.

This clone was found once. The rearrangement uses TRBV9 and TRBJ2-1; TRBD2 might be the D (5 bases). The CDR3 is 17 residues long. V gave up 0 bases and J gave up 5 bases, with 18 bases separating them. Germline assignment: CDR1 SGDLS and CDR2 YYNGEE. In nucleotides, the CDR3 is TGTGCCAGCAGCGTAGATCCCGGGTTCCGGGGAAACAATGAGCAGTTCTTC. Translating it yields CASSVDPGFRGNNEQFF. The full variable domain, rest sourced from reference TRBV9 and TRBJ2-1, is DSGVTQTPKHLITATGQRVTLRCSPRSGDLSVYWYQQSLDQGLQFLIQYYNGEERAKGNILERFSAQQFPDLHSELNLSSLELGDSALYFCASSVDPGFRGNNEQFFGPGTRLTVL.

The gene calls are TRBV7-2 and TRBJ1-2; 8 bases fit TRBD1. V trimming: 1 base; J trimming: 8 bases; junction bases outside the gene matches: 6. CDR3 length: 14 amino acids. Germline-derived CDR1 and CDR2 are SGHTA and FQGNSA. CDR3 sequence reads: CASSLGTGLMGYTF. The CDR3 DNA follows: TGTGCCAGCAGCTTAGGGACAGGGTTGATGGGCTACACCTTC.

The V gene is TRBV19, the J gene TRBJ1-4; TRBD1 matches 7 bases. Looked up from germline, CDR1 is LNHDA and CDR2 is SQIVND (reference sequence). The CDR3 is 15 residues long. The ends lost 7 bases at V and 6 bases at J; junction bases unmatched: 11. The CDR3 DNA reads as TGTGCCAGTACATATAAGCGACAGGGAGATGAAAAACTGTTTTTT. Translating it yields CASTYKRQGDEKLFF.

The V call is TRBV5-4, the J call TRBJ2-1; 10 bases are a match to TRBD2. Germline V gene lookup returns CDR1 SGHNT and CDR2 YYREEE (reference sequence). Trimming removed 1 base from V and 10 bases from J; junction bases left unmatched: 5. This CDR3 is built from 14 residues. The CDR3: CASSLSGGAGEQFF. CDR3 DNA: TGTGCCAGCAGCTTGAGCGGGGGGGCGGGAGAGCAGTTCTTC. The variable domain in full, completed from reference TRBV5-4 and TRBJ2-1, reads ETGVTQSPTHLIKTRGQQVTLRCSSQSGHNTVSWYQQALGQGPQFIFQYYREEENGRGNFPPRFSGLQFPNYSSELNVNALELDDSALYLCASSLSGGAGEQFFGPGTRLTVL.

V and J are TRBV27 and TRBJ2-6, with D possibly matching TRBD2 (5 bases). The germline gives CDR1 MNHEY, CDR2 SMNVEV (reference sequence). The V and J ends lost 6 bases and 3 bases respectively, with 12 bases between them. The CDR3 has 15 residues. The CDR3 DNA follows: TGTGCCAGCAGCTTTAGAGAGGGTGGGGCCAACGTCCTGACTTTC. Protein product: CASSFREGGANVLTF.

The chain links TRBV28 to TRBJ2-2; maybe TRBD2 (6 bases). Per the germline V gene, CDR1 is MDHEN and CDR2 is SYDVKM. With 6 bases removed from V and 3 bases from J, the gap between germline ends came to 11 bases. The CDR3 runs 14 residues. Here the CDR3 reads CASRNGDYTGELFF. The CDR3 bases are TGTGCCAGCAGGAACGGGGACTACACCGGGGAGCTGTTTTTT.

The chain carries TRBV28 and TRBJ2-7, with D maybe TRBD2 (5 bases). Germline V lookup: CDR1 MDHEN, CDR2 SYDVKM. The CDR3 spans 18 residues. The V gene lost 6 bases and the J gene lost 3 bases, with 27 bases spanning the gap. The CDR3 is CASSPWPSSTGLGYEQYF. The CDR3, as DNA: TGTGCCAGCAGCCCCTGGCCTAGCAGTACCGGACTGGGCTACGAGCAGTACTTC.

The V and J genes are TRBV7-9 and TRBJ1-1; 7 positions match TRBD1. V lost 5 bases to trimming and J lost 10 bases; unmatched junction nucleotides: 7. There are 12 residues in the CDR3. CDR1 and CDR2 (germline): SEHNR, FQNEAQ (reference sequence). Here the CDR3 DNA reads TGTGCCAGCAGCCCCGGGAGACAGGGAGCTTTCTTT. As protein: CASSPGRQGAFF.

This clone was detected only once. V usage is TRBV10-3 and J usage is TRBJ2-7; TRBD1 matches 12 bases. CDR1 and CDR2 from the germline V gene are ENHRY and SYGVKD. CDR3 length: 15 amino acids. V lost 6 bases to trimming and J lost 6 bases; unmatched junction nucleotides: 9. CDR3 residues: CAISLGDRGLAEQYF. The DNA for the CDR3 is TGTGCCATCAGCCTCGGGGACAGGGGGCTGGCCGAGCAGTACTTC.

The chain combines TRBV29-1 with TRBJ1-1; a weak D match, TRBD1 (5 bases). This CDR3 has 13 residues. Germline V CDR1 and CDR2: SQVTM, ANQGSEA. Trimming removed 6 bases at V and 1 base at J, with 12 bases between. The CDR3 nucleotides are TGCAGCGTGGCCCGGGGGGAGAACACTGAAGCTTTCTTT. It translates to CSVARGENTEAFF. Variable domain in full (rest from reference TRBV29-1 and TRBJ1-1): SAVISQKPSRDICQRGTSLTIQCQVDSQVTMMFWYRQQPGQSLTLIATANQGSEATYESGFVIDKFPISRPNLTFSTLTVSNMSPEDSSIYLCSVARGENTEAFFGQGTRLTVV.

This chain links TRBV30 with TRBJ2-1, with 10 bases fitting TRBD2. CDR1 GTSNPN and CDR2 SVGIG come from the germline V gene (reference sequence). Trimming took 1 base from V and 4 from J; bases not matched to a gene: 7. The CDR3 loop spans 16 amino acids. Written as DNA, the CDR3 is TGTGCCTGGAGTGCCGGCTTTAGCGGGGGGTACAATGAGCAGTTCTTC. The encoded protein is CAWSAGFSGGYNEQFF. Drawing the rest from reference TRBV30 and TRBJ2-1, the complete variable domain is SQTIHQWPATLVQPVGSPLSLECTVEGTSNPNLYWYRQAAGRGLQLLFYSVGIGQISSEVPQNLSASRPQDRQFILSSKKLLLSDSGFYLCAWSAGFSGGYNEQFFGPGTRLTVL.

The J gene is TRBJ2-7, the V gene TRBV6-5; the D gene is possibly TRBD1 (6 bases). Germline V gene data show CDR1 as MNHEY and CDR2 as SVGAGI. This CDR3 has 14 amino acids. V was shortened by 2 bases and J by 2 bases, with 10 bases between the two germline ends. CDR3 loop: CASSYTQGAYEQYF. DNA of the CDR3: TGTGCCAGCAGTTACACACAGGGCGCCTACGAGCAGTACTTC.

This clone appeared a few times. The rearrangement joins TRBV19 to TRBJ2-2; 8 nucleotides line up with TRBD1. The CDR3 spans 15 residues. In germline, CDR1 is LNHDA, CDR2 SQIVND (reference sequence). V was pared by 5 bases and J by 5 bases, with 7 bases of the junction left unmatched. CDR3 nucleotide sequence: TGTGCCAGTAGTTACACAGGGGGGAGGACCGGGGAGCTGTTTTTT. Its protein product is CASSYTGGRTGELFF.

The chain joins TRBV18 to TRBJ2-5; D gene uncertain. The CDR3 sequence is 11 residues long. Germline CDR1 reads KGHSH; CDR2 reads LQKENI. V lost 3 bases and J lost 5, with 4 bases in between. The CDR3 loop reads CASSPRETQYF. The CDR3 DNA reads TGTGCCAGCTCACCGAGGGAGACCCAGTACTTC.

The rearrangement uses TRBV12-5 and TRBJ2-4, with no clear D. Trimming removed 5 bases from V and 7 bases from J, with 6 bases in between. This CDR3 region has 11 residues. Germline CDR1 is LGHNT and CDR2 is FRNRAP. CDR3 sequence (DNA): TGTGCTAGTGGTGTACAGAACATTCAGTACTTC. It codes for CASGVQNIQYF.

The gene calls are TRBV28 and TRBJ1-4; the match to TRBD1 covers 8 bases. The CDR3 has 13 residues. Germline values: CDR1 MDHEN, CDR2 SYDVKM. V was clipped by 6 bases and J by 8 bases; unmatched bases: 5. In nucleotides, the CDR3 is TGTGCCAGCAGCAAACAGGGGGGCGAAAAACTGTTTTTT. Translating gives CASSKQGGEKLFF.

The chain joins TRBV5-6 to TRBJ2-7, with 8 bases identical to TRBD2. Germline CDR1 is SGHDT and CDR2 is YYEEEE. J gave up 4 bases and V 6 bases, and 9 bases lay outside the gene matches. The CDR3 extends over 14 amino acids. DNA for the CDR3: TGTGCCAGCACCTTAGGCGGGGGGTTATACGAGCAGTACTTC. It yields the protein CASTLGGGLYEQYF.

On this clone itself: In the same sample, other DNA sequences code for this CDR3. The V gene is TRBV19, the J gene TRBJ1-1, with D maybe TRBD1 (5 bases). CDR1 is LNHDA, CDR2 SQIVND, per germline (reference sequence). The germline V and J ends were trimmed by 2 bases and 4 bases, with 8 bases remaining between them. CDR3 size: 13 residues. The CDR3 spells CASSIQGATEAFF. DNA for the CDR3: TGTGCCAGTAGTATACAAGGGGCCACTGAAGCTTTCTTT.

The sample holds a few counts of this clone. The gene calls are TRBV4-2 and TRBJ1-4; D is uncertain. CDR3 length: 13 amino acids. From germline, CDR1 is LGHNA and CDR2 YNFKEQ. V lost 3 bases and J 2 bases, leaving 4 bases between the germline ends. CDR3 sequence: CASSHPTNEKLFF. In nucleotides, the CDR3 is TGTGCCAGCAGCCATCCGACTAATGAAAAACTGTTTTTT.

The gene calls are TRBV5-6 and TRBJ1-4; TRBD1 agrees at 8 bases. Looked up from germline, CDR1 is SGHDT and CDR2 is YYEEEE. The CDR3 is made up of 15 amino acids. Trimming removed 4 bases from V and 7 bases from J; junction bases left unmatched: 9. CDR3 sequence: CASSVDTGGSEKLFF. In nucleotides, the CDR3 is TGTGCCAGCAGCGTGGACACAGGGGGAAGTGAAAAACTGTTTTTT.

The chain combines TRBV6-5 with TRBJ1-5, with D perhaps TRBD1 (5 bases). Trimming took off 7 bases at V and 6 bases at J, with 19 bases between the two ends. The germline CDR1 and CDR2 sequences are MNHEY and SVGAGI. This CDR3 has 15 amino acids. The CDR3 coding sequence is TGTGCCAGCACCGATGGTGGGGCAGAGCGTCAGCCCCAGCATTTT. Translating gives CASTDGGAERQPQHF.

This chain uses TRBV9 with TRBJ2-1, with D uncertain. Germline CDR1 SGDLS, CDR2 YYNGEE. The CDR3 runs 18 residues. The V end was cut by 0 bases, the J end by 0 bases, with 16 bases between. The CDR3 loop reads CASSVVGLGMSSYNEQFF. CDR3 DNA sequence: TGTGCCAGCAGCGTAGTCGGCTTGGGCATGAGCTCCTACAATGAGCAGTTCTTC.